These T cell receptor beta chains were read from a single sample in a study of T cells in Graves' hyperthyroidism and ophthalmopathy. TCRdb fed the multiplex PCR reads into MiXCR, producing one record per CDR3 protein. The table has under 750,000 distinct CDR3 sequences, around 20% seen once. Sequenced material: blood. The receptors were sampled from a woman between 50 and 59 years old with Graves' hyperthyroidism that later progressed to Graves' ophthalmopathy. CDR3s include the opening cysteine and the closing phenylalanine or tryptophan.

J gene | V gene | CDR3 protein
TRBJ2-2 | TRBV20-1 | CSARGSRDDTGELFF
TRBJ1-2 | TRBV7-2 | CASSLDTLYGYTF
TRBJ1-1 | TRBV25-1 | CASSDSLGSTEAFF
TRBJ2-3 | TRBV29-1 | CSVDGTMRTDTQYF
TRBJ2-7 | TRBV7-9 | CASSLDGTGVVEQYF
TRBJ1-5 | TRBV27 | CASSPAGVINQPQHF
TRBJ2-2 | TRBV3-1 | CASSQGAALWTGELFF
TRBJ2-7 | TRBV13 | CASSSKDRGYYEQYF
TRBJ2-2 | TRBV20-1 | CSAETGGNTGELFF
TRBJ2-7 | TRBV11-2 | CASSLEGGSSYEQYF
TRBJ2-5 | TRBV10-3 | CAIGQEETQYF
TRBJ1-5 | TRBV20-1 | CSALRGSRPQHF
TRBJ2-1 | TRBV3-1 | CASSQDTETYNEQFF
TRBJ2-2 | TRBV7-8 | CASNPHSANTGELFF
TRBJ1-5 | TRBV4-1 | CASSQGGTGVQPQHF
TRBJ1-1 | TRBV7-3 | CASSYTPLTGTNTEAFF
TRBJ2-3 | TRBV4-2 | CASSQDSPRGDTQYF
TRBJ1-2 | TRBV15 | CATSRDAPGSDYGYTF
TRBJ2-7 | TRBV24-1 | CATSGGSHEQYF
TRBJ1-1 | TRBV30 | CAWSWSDAEAFF
TRBJ1-2 | TRBV6-1 | CASSRYDPGNYGYTF
TRBJ1-1 | TRBV10-3 | CAISEGYMNTEAFF
TRBJ1-2 | TRBV3-1 | CASSQFDSGGYGYTF
TRBJ1-3 | TRBV12-3/TRBV12-4 | CASIPGTGGSGNTIYF
TRBJ2-5 | TRBV6-1 | CASSQSGGAGETQYF
TRBJ1-5 | TRBV2 | CASSYNQPQHF
TRBJ2-3 | TRBV11-2 | CASSLGPGLAGGGTDTQYF